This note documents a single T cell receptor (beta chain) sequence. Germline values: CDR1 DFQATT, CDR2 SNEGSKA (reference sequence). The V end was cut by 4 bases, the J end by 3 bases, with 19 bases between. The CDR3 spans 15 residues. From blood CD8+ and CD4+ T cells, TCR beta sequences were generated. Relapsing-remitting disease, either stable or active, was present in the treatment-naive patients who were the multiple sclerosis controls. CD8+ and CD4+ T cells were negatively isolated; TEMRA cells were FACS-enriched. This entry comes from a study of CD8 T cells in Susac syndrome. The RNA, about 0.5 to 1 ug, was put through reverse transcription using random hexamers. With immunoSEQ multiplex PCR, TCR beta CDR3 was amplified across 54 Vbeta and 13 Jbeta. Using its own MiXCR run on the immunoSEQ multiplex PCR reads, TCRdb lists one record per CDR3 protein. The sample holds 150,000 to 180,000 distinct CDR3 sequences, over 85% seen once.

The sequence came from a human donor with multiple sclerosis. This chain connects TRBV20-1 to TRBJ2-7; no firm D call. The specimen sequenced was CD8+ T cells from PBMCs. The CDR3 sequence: CSATPRAAVGYEQYF. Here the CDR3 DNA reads TGCAGTGCTACCCCCCGGGCCGCCGTGGGCTACGAGCAGTACTTC.